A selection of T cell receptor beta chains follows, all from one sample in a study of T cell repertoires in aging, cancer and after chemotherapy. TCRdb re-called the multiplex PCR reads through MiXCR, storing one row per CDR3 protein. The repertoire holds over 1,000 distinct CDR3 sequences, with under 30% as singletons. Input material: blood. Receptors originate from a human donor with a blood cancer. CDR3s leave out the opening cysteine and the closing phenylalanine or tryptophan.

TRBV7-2,ASSLEGTSGRYQNEQF
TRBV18,ASSPGGTLTYNEQF
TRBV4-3,ASSQDRNNEQF
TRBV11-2,ASSGRTSGTYNEQF
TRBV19,ASSIGGSGNTIY
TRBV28,ASRSTHRGGRDGYEQY
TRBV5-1,ASSTQGTDTQY
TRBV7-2,ASSSQMNTEAF
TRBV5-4,ASSLAGPYEQY
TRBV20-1,SAIPLEPASEQY
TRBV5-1,ASSREGLSTDTQY
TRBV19,ASEDEGSYNEQF
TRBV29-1,SVEDASGSLTDTQY
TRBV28,ASRFQGIWF
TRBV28,ASSLIGQGKETQY
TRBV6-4,ASRARAFDAIEQF
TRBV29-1,SVEEREGIFTDTQY
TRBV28,ASRSSGITGELF
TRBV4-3,ASSQDNSVNQPQH
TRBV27,ASSTRTGPSQTSGNTIY
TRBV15,ATSRDTGPWGY
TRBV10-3,AISESGGNEQY
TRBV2,ASSETPTDTQY
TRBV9,ASSVGLPNTGELF
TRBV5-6,ASSLEGTSGSVYNEQF
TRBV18,ASSPPTGMATEAF
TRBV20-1,SAIGLAGGRGANVLT
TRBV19,ASSTKGLAGGGTGELF
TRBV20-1,SARDLAGASDTQY
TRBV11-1,ASSLGHGAAGYNEQF
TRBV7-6,ASSSGWDLSEQF
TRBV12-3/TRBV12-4,ASSLDRGGPQH
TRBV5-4,ASTTDGGTGELF
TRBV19,VSSIGSYGYT
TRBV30,AWSVGTTGELF
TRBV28,ASRQRGNTIY
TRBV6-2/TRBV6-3,ASSYSDRAYEQY
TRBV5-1,ASSLDRPNTEAF
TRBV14,ASSQGNLGAVTEAF
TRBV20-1,SAQTRGSYNEQF
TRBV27,ASSSVGLAGRSNTGELF
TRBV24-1,AAGTSGSSDTQY
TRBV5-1,ASSPGPPVDEQF
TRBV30,AWSPTANYGYT
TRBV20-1,SARPGLAGLYEQY
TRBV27,ASSLWGGGTDTQY